Sequencing of this T cell receptor (beta chain) was carried out in a study of graft-versus-host responses after intestinal transplantation. The CDR3 extends over 13 amino acids. The V gene lost 6 bases and the J gene lost 4 bases, with 12 bases spanning the gap. Germline assignment: CDR1 SNHLY and CDR2 FYNNEI. Notes on this clone: The antigen is unknown.

The protocol was immunoSEQ multiplex PCR, while the TCRdb copy is restricted to in-frame clones and leaves out a portion. Of approximately 89,000 clones listed, 92% are singletons. The chain carries TRBV2 and TRBJ1-1; a possible D gene is TRBD1 (6 bases). This TCR was recovered from a human donor who received an intestinal transplant. The sequenced sample was unstimulated CD4+ T cells sorted from spleen or lymph node cells, obtained before intestinal transplant. CDR3 protein: CASSYRVITEAFF. The CDR3 DNA follows: TGTGCCAGCAGCTACAGGGTGATCACTGAAGCTTTCTTT.